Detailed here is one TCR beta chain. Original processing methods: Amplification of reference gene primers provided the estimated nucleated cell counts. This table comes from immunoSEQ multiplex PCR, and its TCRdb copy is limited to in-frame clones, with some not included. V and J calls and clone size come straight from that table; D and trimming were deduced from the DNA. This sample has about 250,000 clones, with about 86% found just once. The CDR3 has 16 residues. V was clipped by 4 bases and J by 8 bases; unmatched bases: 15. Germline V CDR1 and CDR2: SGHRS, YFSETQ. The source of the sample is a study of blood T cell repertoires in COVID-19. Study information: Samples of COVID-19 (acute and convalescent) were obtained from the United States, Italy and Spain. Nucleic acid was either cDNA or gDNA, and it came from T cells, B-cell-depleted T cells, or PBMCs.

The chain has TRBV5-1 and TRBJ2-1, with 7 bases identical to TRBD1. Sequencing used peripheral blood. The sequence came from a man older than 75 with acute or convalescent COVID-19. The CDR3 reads CASSRERRDSLDEQFF. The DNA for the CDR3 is TGCGCCAGCAGCCGCGAACGCCGGGACAGTTTGGATGAGCAGTTCTTC.